Listed below are T cell receptor beta chains from one sample, sequenced in a study of T cell responses to AZD1222 COVID-19 vaccine. TCRdb keeps only in-frame clones here, not all; method: immunoSEQ multiplex PCR. In the table there are fewer than 150,000 clones, roughly 93% of which are singletons. The starting material was peripheral blood, obtained on day 0 of AZD1222 vaccination. These receptors were taken from an adult in good health. The conserved cysteine and the conserved F or W are not part of the CDR3 here. The order of the fields is J gene, V gene, CDR3 protein.

>TRBJ1-2|TRBV28
ASSQMAYGYT
>TRBJ1-2|TRBV27
ASSRSRQPYSGYT
>TRBJ2-2|TRBV30
AWSVLRDTGELF
>TRBJ1-2|TRBV7-3
ASSLDKNYGYT
>TRBJ1-3|TRBV5-4
ASSLAGAGNTIY
>TRBJ2-7|TRBV7-9
ASSPPGWEGPQEQY
>TRBJ2-7|TRBV20-1
SASESRASGLREQY
>TRBJ2-7|TRBV7-8
ASSPNSYEQY
>TRBJ2-5|TRBV5-1
ASSLKETQY
>TRBJ1-5|TRBV27
ASSAGTVHNQPQH
>TRBJ1-1|TRBV19
ASSIDPRGTQDTEAF
>TRBJ2-1|TRBV10-2
ASSLNDNEQF
>TRBJ2-1|TRBV5-1
ASSPVTGEYNEQF
>TRBJ2-3|TRBV19
ASSLGLWRTDTQY
>TRBJ1-5|TRBV5-5
ASSIRPGQRPQPQH
>TRBJ1-5|TRBV28
ASTLGQEGQPQH
>TRBJ2-1|TRBV18
ASSPGTGGRDEQF
>TRBJ1-2|TRBV12-3/TRBV12-4
ASSQQGRGYT
>TRBJ1-1|TRBV6-5
ASSLREMNTEAF
>TRBJ2-1|TRBV19
ASSADSPIYNEQF
>TRBJ1-5|TRBV28
ASSPHDRGPHQH
>TRBJ2-2|TRBV19
ASSRPGDGELF
>TRBJ2-5|TRBV5-1
ASSFGSQETQY
>TRBJ2-1|TRBV3-1/TRBV3-2
ASSPLRDRGTNEQF
>TRBJ1-1|TRBV2
ASSQDKDTEAF
>TRBJ2-3|TRBV30
AWTSGDADTQY
>TRBJ1-1|TRBV11-2
ASRAGSGTEAF